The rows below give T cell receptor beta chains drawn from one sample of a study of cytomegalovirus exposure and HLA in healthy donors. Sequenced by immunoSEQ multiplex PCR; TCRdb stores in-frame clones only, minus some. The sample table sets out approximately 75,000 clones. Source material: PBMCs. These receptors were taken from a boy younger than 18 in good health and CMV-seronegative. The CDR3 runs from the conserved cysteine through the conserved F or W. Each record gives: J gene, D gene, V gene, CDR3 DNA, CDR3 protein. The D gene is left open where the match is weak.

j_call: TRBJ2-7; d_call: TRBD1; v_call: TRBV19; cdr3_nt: TGTGCCAGTAGTATGACAGGGGGGTACGCCTACGAGCAGTACTTC; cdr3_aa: CASSMTGGYAYEQYF
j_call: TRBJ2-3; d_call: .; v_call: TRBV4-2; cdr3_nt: TGTGCCAGCAGCCAAGGGCTACAGAGCACAGATACGCAGTATTTT; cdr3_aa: CASSQGLQSTDTQYF
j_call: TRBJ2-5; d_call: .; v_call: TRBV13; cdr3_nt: TGTGCCAGCAGCTTTATCGGGGAAGAGACCCAGTACTTC; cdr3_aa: CASSFIGEETQYF
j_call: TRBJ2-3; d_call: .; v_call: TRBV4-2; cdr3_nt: TGTGCCAGCAGCCGGGGACTTACGACAGATACGCAGTATTTT; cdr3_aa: CASSRGLTTDTQYF
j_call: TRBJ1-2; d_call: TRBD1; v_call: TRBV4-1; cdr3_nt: TGCGCCAGCAGCCACGGGACAGGGGGAAACTATGGCTACACCTTC; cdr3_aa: CASSHGTGGNYGYTF
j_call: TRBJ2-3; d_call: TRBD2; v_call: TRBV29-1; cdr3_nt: TGCAGCGCTGGGGAAACTAGCGGAGCCACAGATACGCAGTATTTT; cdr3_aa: CSAGETSGATDTQYF
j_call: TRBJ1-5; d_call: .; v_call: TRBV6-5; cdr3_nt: TGTGCCAGCAGTGCTCTCGCGGGGAGCAATCAGCCCCAGCATTTT; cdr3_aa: CASSALAGSNQPQHF
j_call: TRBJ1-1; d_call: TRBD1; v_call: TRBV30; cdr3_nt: TGTGCCTGGAAACTTGGACAGGCGTCCGCTGAAGCTTTCTTT; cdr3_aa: CAWKLGQASAEAFF
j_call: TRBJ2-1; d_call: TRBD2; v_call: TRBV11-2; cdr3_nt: TGTGCCAGCAGCTTAGAGATCGGACTAGCGGGAGGTGAGCAGTTCTTC; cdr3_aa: CASSLEIGLAGGEQFF
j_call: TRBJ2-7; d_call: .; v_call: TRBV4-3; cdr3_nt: TGCGCCAGCAGCCAAGATCGGACGGGAGTCTACGAGCAGTACTTC; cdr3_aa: CASSQDRTGVYEQYF
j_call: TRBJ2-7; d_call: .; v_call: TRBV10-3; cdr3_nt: TGTGCCATCAGTGAGCCATGGGGGCATTCCTACGAGCAGTACTTC; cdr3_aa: CAISEPWGHSYEQYF
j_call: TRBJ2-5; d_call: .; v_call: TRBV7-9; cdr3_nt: TGTGCCAGCAGCTTAGGTGACCGGAGGGAAGAGACCCAGTACTTC; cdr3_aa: CASSLGDRREETQYF
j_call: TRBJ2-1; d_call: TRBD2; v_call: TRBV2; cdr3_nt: TGTGCCAGCAGTGATCCGCTGGAGGGACTAGCGGGAGATGGGGACTACAATGAGCAGTTCTTC; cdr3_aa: CASSDPLEGLAGDGDYNEQFF
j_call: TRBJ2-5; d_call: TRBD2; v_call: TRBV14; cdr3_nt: TGTGCCAGCAGCCGCTTAATACTGACGACTAGCGGGATTGAGACCCAGTACTTC; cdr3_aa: CASSRLILTTSGIETQYF
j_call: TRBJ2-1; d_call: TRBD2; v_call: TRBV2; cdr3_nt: TGTGCCAGCAGTCCACGGGCGGGGGGGCAAAATGAGCAGTTCTTC; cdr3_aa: CASSPRAGGQNEQFF
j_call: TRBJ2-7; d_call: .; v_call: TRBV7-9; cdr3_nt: TGTGCCAGCAGCCCCGGGTTCTACGAGCAGTACTTC; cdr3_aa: CASSPGFYEQYF
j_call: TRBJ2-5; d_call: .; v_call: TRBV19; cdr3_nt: TGTGCCAGTAGTATGGACGGACAGCAACAAGAGACCCAGTACTTC; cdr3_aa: CASSMDGQQQETQYF
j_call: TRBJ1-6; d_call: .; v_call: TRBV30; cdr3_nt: TGTGCCGGGAGTAGCCTCTCCACCTATAATTCACCCCTCCACTTT; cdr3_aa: CAGSSLSTYNSPLHF
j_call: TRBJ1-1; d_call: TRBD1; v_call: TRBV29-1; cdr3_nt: TGCAGCGTTGAAATTTGGGACAGGGGTATAACTGAAGCTTTCTTT; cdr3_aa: CSVEIWDRGITEAFF
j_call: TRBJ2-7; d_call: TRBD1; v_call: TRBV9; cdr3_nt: TGTGCCAGCAGCGTAAGGGACAGGGGTGTCGACGAGCAGTACTTC; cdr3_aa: CASSVRDRGVDEQYF
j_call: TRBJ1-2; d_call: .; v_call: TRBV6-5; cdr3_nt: TGTGCCAGCAGGACGCACGGGGGGGGCGATTATGGCTACACCTTC; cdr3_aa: CASRTHGGGDYGYTF
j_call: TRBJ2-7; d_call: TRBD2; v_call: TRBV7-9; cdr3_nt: TGTGCCATCGACCAACCAGCGGGAGCCTACGAGCAGTACTTC; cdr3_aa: CAIDQPAGAYEQYF
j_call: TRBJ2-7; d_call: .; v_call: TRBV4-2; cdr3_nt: TGTGCCAGCAGCCAAGTTACGGCTAGCCGTCGGGGCGAGCAGTACTTC; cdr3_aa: CASSQVTASRRGEQYF
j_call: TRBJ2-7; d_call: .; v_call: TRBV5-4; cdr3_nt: TGTGCCAGCAGCTTGTCACCTCGGGACGAGCAGTACTTC; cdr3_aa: CASSLSPRDEQYF
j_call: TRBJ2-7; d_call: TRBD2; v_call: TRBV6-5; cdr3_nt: TGTGCCAGCAGTTACTGGACTAGCGGTATTCTGGGCGAGCAGTACTTC; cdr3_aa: CASSYWTSGILGEQYF
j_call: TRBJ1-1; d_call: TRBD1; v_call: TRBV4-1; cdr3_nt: TGCGCCAGCAGCTACTGGACAGGGGGAACTGAAGCTTTCTTT; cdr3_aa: CASSYWTGGTEAFF
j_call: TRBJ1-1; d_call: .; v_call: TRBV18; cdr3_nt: TGTGCCAGCTCACCACGCAGGTCTATCACTGAAGCTTTCTTT; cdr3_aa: CASSPRRSITEAFF